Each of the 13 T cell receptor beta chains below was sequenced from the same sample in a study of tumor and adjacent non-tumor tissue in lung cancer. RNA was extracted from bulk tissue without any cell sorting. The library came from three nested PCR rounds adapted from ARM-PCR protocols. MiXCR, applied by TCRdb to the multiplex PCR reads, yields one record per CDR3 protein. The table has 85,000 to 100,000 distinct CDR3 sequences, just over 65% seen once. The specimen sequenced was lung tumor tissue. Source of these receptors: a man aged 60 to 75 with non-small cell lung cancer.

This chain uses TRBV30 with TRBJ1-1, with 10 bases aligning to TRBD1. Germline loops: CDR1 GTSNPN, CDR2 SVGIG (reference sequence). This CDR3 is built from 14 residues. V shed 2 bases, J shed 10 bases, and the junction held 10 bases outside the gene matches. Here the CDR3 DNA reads TGTGCCTGGAGTTCCAGGACAGGGGGTCTTGGAGCTTTCTTT. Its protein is CAWSSRTGGLGAFF. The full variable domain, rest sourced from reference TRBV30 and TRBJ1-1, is SQTIHQWPATLVQPVGSPLSLECTVEGTSNPNLYWYRQAAGRGLQLLFYSVGIGQISSEVPQNLSASRPQDRQFILSSKKLLLSDSGFYLCAWSSRTGGLGAFFGQGTRLTVV.

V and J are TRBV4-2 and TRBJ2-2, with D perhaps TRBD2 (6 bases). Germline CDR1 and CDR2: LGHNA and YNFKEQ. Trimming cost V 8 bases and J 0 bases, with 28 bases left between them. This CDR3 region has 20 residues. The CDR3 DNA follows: TGTGCCAGCCTAAAGACCGGGATTAGCGGTAGCGAGACGAACACCGGGGAGCTGTTTTTT. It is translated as CASLKTGISGSETNTGELFF.

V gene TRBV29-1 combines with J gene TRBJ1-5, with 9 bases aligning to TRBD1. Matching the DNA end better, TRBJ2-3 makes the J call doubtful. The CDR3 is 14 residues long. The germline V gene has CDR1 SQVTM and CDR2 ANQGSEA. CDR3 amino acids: CSLVWDREGLTQYF. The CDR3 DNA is TGCAGCCTTGTGTGGGACAGGGAGGGCCTGACCCAGTATTTT.

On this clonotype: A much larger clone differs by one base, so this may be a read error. This CDR3 reads CAISDGQGIKPQHF. CDR3 DNA sequence: TGTGCCATCAGTGATGGACAGGGCATTAAGCCCCAGCATTTT. The chain links TRBV10-3 to TRBJ1-5; TRBD1 aligns across 8 bases. From germline, CDR1 is ENHRY and CDR2 SYGVKD. This CDR3 is 14 amino acids long. J lost 8 bases, V lost 3 bases, and 6 bases had no gene match.

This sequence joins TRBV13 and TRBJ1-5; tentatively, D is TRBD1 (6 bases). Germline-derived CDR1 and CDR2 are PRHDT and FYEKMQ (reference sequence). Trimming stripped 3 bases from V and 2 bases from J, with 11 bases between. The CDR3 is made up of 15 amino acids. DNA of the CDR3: TGTGCCAGCAGCTTGGGGGGGGCGGGCAATCAGCCCCAGCATTTT. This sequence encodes CASSLGGAGNQPQHF. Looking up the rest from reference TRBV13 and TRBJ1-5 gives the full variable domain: AAGVIQSPRHLIKEKRETATLKCYPIPRHDTVYWYQQGPGQDPQFLISFYEKMQSDKGSIPDRFSAQQFSDYHSELNMSSLELGDSALYFCASSLGGAGNQPQHFGDGTRLSIL.

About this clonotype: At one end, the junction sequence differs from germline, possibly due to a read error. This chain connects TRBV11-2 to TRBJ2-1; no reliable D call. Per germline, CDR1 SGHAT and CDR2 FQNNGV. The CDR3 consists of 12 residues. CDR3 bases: TGTACCAGCAGCTTTAGTGTCCAGGAGCAGTTCTTC. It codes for CTSSFSVQEQFF.

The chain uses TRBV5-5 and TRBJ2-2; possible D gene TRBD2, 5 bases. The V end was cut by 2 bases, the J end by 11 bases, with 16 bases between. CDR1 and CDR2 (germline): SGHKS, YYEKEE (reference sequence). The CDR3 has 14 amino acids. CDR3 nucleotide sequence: TGTGCCAGCAGCTTCTACGGGAACACCCGTGAGCTGTTTTTT. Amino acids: CASSFYGNTRELFF.

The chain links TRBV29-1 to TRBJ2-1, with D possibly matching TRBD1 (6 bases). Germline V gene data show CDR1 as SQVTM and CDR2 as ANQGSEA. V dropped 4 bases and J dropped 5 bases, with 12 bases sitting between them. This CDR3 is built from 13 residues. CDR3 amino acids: CSVVLGGNNEQFF. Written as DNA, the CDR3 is TGCAGCGTTGTGCTAGGGGGAAACAATGAGCAGTTCTTC.

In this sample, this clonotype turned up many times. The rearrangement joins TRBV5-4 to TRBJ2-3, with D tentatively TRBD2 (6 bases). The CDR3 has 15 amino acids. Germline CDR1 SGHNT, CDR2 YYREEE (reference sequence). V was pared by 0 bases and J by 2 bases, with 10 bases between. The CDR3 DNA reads TGTGCCAGCAGCTTGGAGACTAGGACCACAGATACGCAGTATTTT. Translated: CASSLETRTTDTQYF.

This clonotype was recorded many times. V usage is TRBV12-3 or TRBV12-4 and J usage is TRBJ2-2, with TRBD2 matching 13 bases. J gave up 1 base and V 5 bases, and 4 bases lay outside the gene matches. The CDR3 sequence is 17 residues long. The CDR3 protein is CASSGGLAGWNTGELFF. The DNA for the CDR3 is TGTGCCAGCAGTGGGGGACTAGCGGGATGGAACACCGGGGAGCTGTTTTTT.

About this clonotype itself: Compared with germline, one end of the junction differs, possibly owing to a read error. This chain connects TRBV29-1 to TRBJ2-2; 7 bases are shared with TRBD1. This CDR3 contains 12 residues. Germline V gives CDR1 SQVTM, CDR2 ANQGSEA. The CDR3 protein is CSVKTGPGVLVF. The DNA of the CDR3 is TGCAGCGTTAAGACAGGGCCCGGGGTGCTGGTTTTC.

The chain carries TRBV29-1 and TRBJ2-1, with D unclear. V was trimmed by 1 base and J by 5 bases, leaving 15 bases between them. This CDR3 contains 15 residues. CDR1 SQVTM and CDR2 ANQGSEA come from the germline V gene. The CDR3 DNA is TGCAGCGTTGAAGGTAACCACAGCCCCCACAATGAGCAGTTCTTC. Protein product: CSVEGNHSPHNEQFF.

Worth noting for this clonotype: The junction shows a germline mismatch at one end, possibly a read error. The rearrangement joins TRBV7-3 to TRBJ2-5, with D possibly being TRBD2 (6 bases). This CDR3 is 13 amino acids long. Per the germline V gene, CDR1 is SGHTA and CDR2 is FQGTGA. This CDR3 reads CASSRREKESQYF. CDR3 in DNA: TGTGCCAGCTCCCGCCGGGAGAAAGAGAGCCAGTACTTC.